The source of this T cell receptor (beta chain) is a study of blood T cells in healthy people across ages (dated by TCRdb to between 2014 and 2016). Turning to the overall study: In model experiments, template switching captured about one uniquely barcoded TCR beta cDNA molecule for every two T cells. The study measured age-related changes in TCR beta repertoire diversity using deep sequencing normalized with unique cDNA molecular identifiers. Using the same blood draw, the study looked at two additional independent replicas of 1 million unique cDNA reads for two donors, one aged 18 to 30 and the other aged 80 or older. Four age groups were formed from the donors: young (average approximately 15 years), middle-aged (approximately 42), aged (roughly 56) and long-lived (about 80). Donors of different ages were randomly distributed across sequencing lanes to avoid experimental bias. General study outcomes and caveats: Total diversity estimates from one million sequenced T cells were considered lower bounds and underestimates. Conclusive comparison of naive and antigen-experienced compartments was prevented by the profiling of bulk unsorted PBMCs. The percentage of naive T cells measured by flow cytometry correlated strongly with observed TCR beta diversity. As age increased, observed TCR beta diversity per million T cells dropped in a roughly linear way, and a significant reduction was already evident by age 40. Compared with the aged group, more naive CD4+ T cells, fewer expanded clones and increased TCR diversity were shown by the long-lived group, suggesting age selection. Because the CMV infection status of the donors was unknown, age-related changes in expanded clonotypes may potentially have been confounded.

Donors were 35 to 40 systemically healthy Caucasian individuals from Russia aged roughly 6 to 90 years. About 10 milliliters of peripheral blood were collected from each donor into EDTA-treated Vacutainer tubes. Ficoll-Paque density-gradient centrifugation was used to isolate PBMCs, with at least 6.5 million per sample. Total RNA, at least 6 micrograms per sample, was extracted from PBMCs with Trizol reagent. For every donor, an aliquot of PBMCs went through flow cytometry to measure the percentages of naive CD45RAhigh/CD27high T cells. Receptor libraries were prepared by 5' RACE. Data came from an Illumina HiSeq 2500. The second PCR ran for about 6 to 12 cycles and used a J-beta primer mix along with a sample-barcoded 5' primer. Each TCR beta cDNA molecule received a unique molecular identifier from a template-switch 5' adaptor carrying 12 random nucleotides. At least 3 million CDR3-containing paired-end reads were obtained from each sample. All of the RNA was converted into first-strand cDNA using the Mint cDNA synthesis kit, with a TRBC-specific oligonucleotide serving as the primer. All cDNA was treated with uracil-DNA glycosylase and then went through a first 18-cycle PCR with the universal primers M1SS and BC2_uni_R. For the original study's pipeline: Each sample was normalized by randomly selecting 1 million high-quality reads, each carrying a distinct molecular identifier. Instead of being binned into consensus sequences, reads with shared molecular identifiers were discarded. CDR3 identification, clonotype clustering and error correction used MiTCR with a Q25 quality threshold and the strictest error-elimination algorithm. A nonparametric unseen species model using Euler transformation provided a lower-bound estimate of total TCR beta diversity. TCRdb reran the public reads through fastp at Q25 and MiXCR, keeping productive beta chains. Each CDR3 protein gets just one entry, which takes the most common genes and DNA from the rows behind it. These V and J calls are TCRdb output, not the study's own analysis. The sample yields roughly 930,000 distinct CDR3 sequences; roughly 52% were counted once. The ten largest clones represent over 10% of the sample.

From the cysteine through the phenylalanine, the CDR3 covers 13 amino acids. Only the CDR3 portion is preserved as DNA: 39 bases, with reading frame beginning at the first base. Per the germline V gene, SQVTM is the CDR1 and ANQGSEA is the CDR2. V loses 6 bases at its end and J loses 5 bases; junction bases beyond the gene matches: 7. This clonotype was detected only a few times. Its antigen remains unidentified. Base quality data are lacking; no much larger clone is found one base away. Recombination connected TRBV29-1 to TRBJ2-1; TRBD1 matches 7 bases in the middle. The receptor's source is a man aged 25-40 years in good health. The specimen was blood. The CDR3 region reads CSVAGTANNEQFF. The nucleotide sequence is given as TGCAGCGTCGCCGGGACAGCCAACAATGAGCAGTTCTTC.